The TCR beta chain under discussion was sequenced for a study of vaccination effects on CD4 cells after COVID-19. Broader study findings: Few convalescent patients and no early post-infection timepoints were included in the study.

Points on this clone: Its specificity is not known.

Viral peptide pools were used in the ViraFEST assay to expand antigen-specific CD4+ T cells, and sequencing came afterward. Culture proceeded for about ten days, and CD4+ T cells were then isolated. Absence of prior SARS-CoV-2 infection characterized the vaccine recipients, who showed negative nucleocapsid antibodies. Some 2 million PBMC were placed in each well, which was supplemented with approximately 9.7 IU/ml IL-2 and around 10 ug/ml peptides. Per germline, CDR1 KGHSH and CDR2 LQKENI. The trim removed 1 base at V and 7 bases at J, leaving 9 bases unmatched. This CDR3 region has 16 residues. The method was immunoSEQ multiplex PCR; TCRdb's version includes in-frame clones alone and lacks a portion of them. Of about 73,000 clones in the sample, under 80% are singletons; the top ten hold over 9.5%.

The origin of this receptor is a human donor who received a COVID-19 vaccine. This sequence joins TRBV18 and TRBJ2-1, with 8 bases identical to TRBD1. Material: CD4+ T cells from PBMCs cultured with SARS-CoV-2 spike peptides, obtained before COVID-19 vaccination. CDR3 loop: CASSPRGQGSDNEQFF. DNA for the CDR3: TGTGCCAGCTCACCACGAGGACAGGGAAGTGATAATGAGCAGTTCTTC. Supplemented by reference TRBV18 and TRBJ2-1, the full variable domain reads NAGVMQNPRHLVRRRGQEARLRCSPMKGHSHVYWYRQLPEEGLKFMVYLQKENIIDESGMPKERFSAEFPKEGPSILRIQQVVRGDSAAYFCASSPRGQGSDNEQFFGPGTRLTVL.